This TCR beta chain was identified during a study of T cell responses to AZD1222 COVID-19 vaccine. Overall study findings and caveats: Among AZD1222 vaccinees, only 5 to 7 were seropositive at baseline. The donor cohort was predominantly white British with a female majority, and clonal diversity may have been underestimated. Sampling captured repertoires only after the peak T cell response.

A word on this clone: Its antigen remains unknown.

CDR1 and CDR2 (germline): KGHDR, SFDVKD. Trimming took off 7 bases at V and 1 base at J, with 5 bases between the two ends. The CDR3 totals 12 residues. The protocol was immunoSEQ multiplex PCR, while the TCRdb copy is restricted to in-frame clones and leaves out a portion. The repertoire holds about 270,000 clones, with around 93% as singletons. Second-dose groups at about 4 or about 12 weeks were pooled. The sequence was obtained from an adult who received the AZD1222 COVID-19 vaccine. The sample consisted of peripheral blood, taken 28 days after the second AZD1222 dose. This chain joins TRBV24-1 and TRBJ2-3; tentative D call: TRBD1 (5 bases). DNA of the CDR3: TGTGCCACCAGCAGGGGCACAGATACGCAGTATTTT. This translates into CATSRGTDTQYF.